This T cell receptor (beta chain) was sequenced for a study of a mutant IDH1 vaccine in newly diagnosed glioma. Study-level background: Treated patients had a mean age of 40.4 years and a sex split that was roughly 60% male and roughly 38% female. Broader study findings: Most patients, 90% to 95%, showed vaccine-induced immune responses.

This CDR3 is 12 amino acids long. Per the germline V gene, CDR1 is KGHSH and CDR2 is LQKENI. Deletions cut 4 bases from V and 3 bases from J, with 6 bases between. Noted time point: baseline, week 1 (first vaccination visit). Treatment specified: pre-vaccination baseline after standard-of-care therapy. The donors' diagnosis was new WHO grade 3 or 4 astrocytoma that was IDH1-mutant and ATRX-lost. Sequencing was performed with immunoSEQ multiplex PCR; in TCRdb, only in-frame clones are kept and a portion is missing. Among around 37,000 clones listed, 78% were seen once. Points on this clone: The antigen remains undetermined.

The sequencing used PBMCs, collected from a glioma patient treated with radiotherapy, temozolomide or both. This clonotype was obtained from a man aged 40-49 years with glioma. Some clones in this sample may be carry-over from other donors' samples. V gene TRBV18 combines with J gene TRBJ1-1, with D uncertain. This CDR3 is CASSRQDTEAFF. In DNA form, the CDR3 reads TGTGCCAGCTCACGTCAAGACACTGAAGCTTTCTTT.